The 29 T cell receptor beta chains below all came from one sample that was sequenced in a study of cytomegalovirus exposure and HLA in healthy donors. The PCR ran on 60 Vbeta and 13 Jbeta primers. Libraries were prepared by immunoSEQ multiplex PCR; TCRdb keeps only in-frame clonotypes and omits some of them. Here the sample spans about 200,000 clones, about three quarters being singletons. Sequencing was performed on PBMCs. These receptor sequences come from a man aged 35-49 years in good health and CMV-seronegative.

In DNA form, the CDR3 reads TGTGCCAGCAGCTCGACGGGGGGTGCAGATACGCAGTATTTT. Encoded protein: CASSSTGGADTQYF. The chain joins TRBV7-9 to TRBJ2-3, with 7 bases fitting TRBD2. With 4 bases clipped from V and 4 bases from J, the junction kept 5 bases outside the gene matches. Per the germline V gene, CDR1 is SEHNR and CDR2 is FQNEAQ (reference sequence). This CDR3 has 14 residues. The full variable domain, in which reference TRBV7-9 and TRBJ2-3 provide the parts outside the CDR3, is DTGVSQNPRHKITKRGQNVTFRCDPISEHNRLYWYRQTLGQGPEFLTYFQNEAQLEKSRLLSDRFSAERPKGSFSTLEIQRTEQGDSAMYLCASSSTGGADTQYFGPGTRLTVL.

The sample holds one count of this clone. The V call is TRBV6-5, the J call TRBJ2-7, with TRBD2 matching over 8 bases. CDR1 and CDR2 from the germline V gene are MNHEY and SVGAGI. After removal of 1 base from V and 3 bases from J, the junction contained 2 bases not matched to a gene. The CDR3 is made up of 14 amino acids. The CDR3 spells CASSYLAGIYEQYF. The CDR3 nucleotides read TGTGCCAGCAGTTACTTAGCGGGAATCTACGAGCAGTACTTC.

The rearrangement joins TRBV6-5 to TRBJ1-3; weak D call: TRBD1 (6 bases). The CDR3 sequence is 16 residues long. The germline V gene encodes CDR1 MNHEY and CDR2 SVGAGI. Trimming took off 0 bases at V and 4 bases at J, with 13 bases between the two ends. Here the CDR3 reads CASSYSVQGNGNTIYF. The CDR3 DNA reads as TGTGCCAGCAGTTACTCGGTACAGGGTAACGGAAACACCATATATTTT.

The rearrangement joins TRBV6-5 to TRBJ2-3; the match to TRBD2 covers 8 bases. Trimming cost V 6 bases and J 2 bases; bases outside gene matches: 4. The CDR3 spans 14 residues. Germline V lookup: CDR1 MNHEY, CDR2 SVGAGI. CDR3 bases: TGTGCCAGCAGACGGGAGGGCCTCACAGATACGCAGTATTTT. Translation gives CASRREGLTDTQYF.

This chain joins TRBV9 and TRBJ2-1; D is unresolved. This CDR3 contains 11 residues. Per germline, CDR1 SGDLS and CDR2 YYNGEE. V lost 0 bases and J 10 bases, leaving 5 bases between the germline ends. In DNA form, the CDR3 reads TGTGCCAGCAGCGTAGCCAGGGAGCAGTTCTTC. As protein: CASSVAREQFF. The full variable domain, its missing parts supplied by reference TRBV9 and TRBJ2-1, is DSGVTQTPKHLITATGQRVTLRCSPRSGDLSVYWYQQSLDQGLQFLIQYYNGEERAKGNILERFSAQQFPDLHSELNLSSLELGDSALYFCASSVAREQFFGPGTRLTVL.

This clone was seen only once. The chain combines TRBV6-6 with TRBJ1-2, with 7 bases lining up with TRBD1. Germline V gene lookup returns CDR1 MNHNY and CDR2 SVGAGI (reference sequence). The V segment lost 5 bases and the J segment 7 bases; nucleotides outside the gene matches: 1. CDR3 size: 11 residues. As DNA, the CDR3 is TGTGCCAGCAGTGAGGGGGCTGGCTACACCTTC. It is translated as CASSEGAGYTF.

The chain carries TRBV14 and TRBJ2-3, with D tentatively TRBD2 (5 bases). The CDR3 spans 16 residues. Germline loops: CDR1 SGHDN, CDR2 FVKESK. The V end lost 4 bases, the J end lost 3 bases, and 17 bases lay between the germline ends. CDR3 protein: CASSLRTGSRTDTQYF. The CDR3 DNA is TGTGCCAGCAGCCTAAGGACGGGGTCTAGGACAGATACGCAGTATTTT.

This clone has a single count. The V and J genes are TRBV15 and TRBJ2-1; D perhaps matches TRBD2 (5 bases). The CDR3 spans 13 residues. Trimming left V 4 bases short and J 5 bases short, with 9 bases between. Germline V gene data show CDR1 as LNHNV and CDR2 as YYDKDF (reference sequence). The CDR3 region is CATSTGTNNEQFF. The CDR3 coding sequence is TGTGCCACCAGCACGGGAACAAACAATGAGCAGTTCTTC.

This clone was counted a few times. The chain recombines TRBV6-6 with TRBJ1-1; the D gene is possibly TRBD1 (5 bases). The germline V gene encodes CDR1 MNHNY and CDR2 SVGAGI (reference sequence). The CDR3 spans 15 residues. V was trimmed by 2 bases and J by 1 base, leaving 11 bases between them. CDR3 region: CASSYGTTTNTEAFF. CDR3 coding DNA: TGTGCCAGCAGTTACGGGACTACCACGAACACTGAAGCTTTCTTT.

V and J are TRBV9 and TRBJ1-1; 9 bases match TRBD1. CDR3 size: 16 residues. After removal of 3 bases from V and 4 bases from J, the junction contained 10 bases not matched to a gene. Germline values: CDR1 SGDLS, CDR2 YYNGEE. CDR3 protein: CASSGTGTGSLTEAFF. CDR3 coding DNA: TGTGCCAGCAGCGGAACCGGGACAGGGAGTCTCACTGAAGCTTTCTTT. Complete variable domain (other parts from reference TRBV9 and TRBJ1-1): DSGVTQTPKHLITATGQRVTLRCSPRSGDLSVYWYQQSLDQGLQFLIQYYNGEERAKGNILERFSAQQFPDLHSELNLSSLELGDSALYFCASSGTGTGSLTEAFFGQGTRLTVV.

This clone was counted between two and nine times. The CDR3 nucleotides read TGTGCCAGCTCCACCGGGAGCGTCAAAAACATTCAGTACTTC. It is translated as CASSTGSVKNIQYF. The chain carries TRBV18 and TRBJ2-4; D is possibly TRBD2 (6 bases). V lost 6 bases to trimming and J lost 3 bases, with 12 bases between them. The CDR3 length is 14 residues. The germline V gene encodes CDR1 KGHSH and CDR2 LQKENI.

The chain employs TRBV4-2 and TRBJ2-7; D unclear. V lost 0 bases to trimming and J lost 2 bases, with 5 bases between them. The germline V gene has CDR1 LGHNA and CDR2 YNFKEQ. The CDR3 totals 13 residues. CDR3 sequence (DNA): TGTGCCAGCAGCCAAGATATCGCCTACGAGCAGTACTTC. Its protein product is CASSQDIAYEQYF.

The sample holds a few counts of this clone. The chain carries TRBV5-6 and TRBJ1-2; D gene unclear. Looked up from germline, CDR1 is SGHDT and CDR2 is YYEEEE. The length of the CDR3 is 13 residues. V lost 7 bases, J lost 1 base, and 11 bases lay in between. The CDR3 loop reads CASYRGFNYGYTF. CDR3 bases: TGTGCCAGCTATCGAGGGTTTAACTATGGCTACACCTTC. The full variable domain, its missing parts supplied by reference TRBV5-6 and TRBJ1-2, is DAGVTQSPTHLIKTRGQQVTLRCSPKSGHDTVSWYQQALGQGPQFIFQYYEEEERQRGNFPDRFSGHQFPNYSSELNVNALLLGDSALYLCASYRGFNYGYTFGSGTRLTVV.

The rearrangement uses TRBV10-3 and TRBJ2-3; 7 bases are shared with TRBD2. CDR1 is ENHRY, CDR2 SYGVKD, per germline. Trimming removed 6 bases from V and 0 bases from J; junction bases left unmatched: 18. The CDR3 is 19 residues long. CDR3 nucleotides: TGTGCCATCAGACGGGTTCGGGCGCGGCGGGGGACTAGCACAGATACGCAGTATTTT. Protein sequence: CAIRRVRARRGTSTDTQYF.

A word on this clone: The identical CDR3 is also encoded by other nucleotide sequences in the sample. The CDR3 here is CASSPRRGTASNQPQHF. The CDR3 coding sequence is TGTGCCAGCAGTCCCCGACGAGGGACAGCTAGCAATCAGCCCCAGCATTTT. The chain combines TRBV27 with TRBJ1-5; 7 nucleotides agree with TRBD1. The CDR3 totals 17 residues. The trim removed 5 bases at V and 0 bases at J, leaving 10 bases unmatched. The V gene's germline CDR1 is MNHEY and CDR2 SMNVEV (reference sequence).

This clone has just one count. The chain combines TRBV10-1 with TRBJ2-7; 8 positions match TRBD1. CDR1 is WNHNN, CDR2 SYGVQD, per germline (reference sequence). V trimming: 6 bases; J trimming: 4 bases; junction bases outside the gene matches: 23. CDR3 length equals 19 residues. The CDR3 DNA reads as TGCGCCAGCAGCCTCGGGCCCCCCTCGGACAGGGTCAATGAGTACGAGCAGTACTTC. Its protein is CASSLGPPSDRVNEYEQYF.

For this clone: The same CDR3 is also encoded by other DNA sequences in this sample. The chain is built from TRBV6-5 and TRBJ1-2, with 8 bases fitting TRBD1. The CDR3 has 14 residues. Germline lookup yields CDR1 MNHEY and CDR2 SVGAGI. The V and J ends lost 6 bases and 5 bases, in that order; junction bases with no gene match: 8. CDR3 loop: CASSGSGGAYGYTF. Written as DNA, the CDR3 is TGTGCCAGCAGCGGCTCAGGGGGCGCATATGGCTACACCTTC.

This sequence joins TRBV13 and TRBJ1-5, with D possibly being TRBD1 (6 bases). The CDR3 has 16 amino acids. Germline CDR1 is PRHDT and CDR2 is FYEKMQ (reference sequence). The V end was cut by 5 bases, the J end by 2 bases, with 16 bases between. CDR3 nucleotides: TGTGCCAGCAGCCAAGGCCCCAGGGGTGGCAATCAGCCCCAGCATTTT. Translation: CASSQGPRGGNQPQHF.

The chain couples TRBV6-6 to TRBJ1-1; D is possibly TRBD1 (6 bases). Germline V gene sequence: CDR1 MNHNY, CDR2 SVGAGI (reference sequence). V gave up 5 bases and J gave up 0 bases, with 7 bases separating them. This CDR3 spans 13 amino acids. The CDR3 DNA reads as TGTGCCAGCAGTGGACAGTTGAACACTGAAGCTTTCTTT. It translates to CASSGQLNTEAFF.

The V call is TRBV27, the J call TRBJ2-1, with D tentatively TRBD1 (6 bases). There are 14 residues in the CDR3. The V and J ends lost 5 bases and 5 bases respectively, with 13 bases between them. Germline V CDR1 and CDR2: MNHEY, SMNVEV (reference sequence). CDR3 amino acids: CASSPQDRDNEQFF. The CDR3 nucleotides read TGTGCCAGCAGTCCTCAGGACAGAGACAATGAGCAGTTCTTC.

J is TRBJ2-3 and V is TRBV5-4, with D tentatively TRBD1 (6 bases). The CDR3 length is 14 residues. Germline CDR1 is SGHNT and CDR2 is YYREEE (reference sequence). Trimming took 0 bases from V and 5 from J, leaving 10 bases between them. CDR3 amino acids: CASSLDRVRDTQYF. The CDR3 region has the DNA TGTGCCAGCAGCTTGGACAGGGTGAGAGATACGCAGTATTTT. Based on the CDR3 plus reference TRBV5-4 and TRBJ2-3, the full variable domain is ETGVTQSPTHLIKTRGQQVTLRCSSQSGHNTVSWYQQALGQGPQFIFQYYREEENGRGNFPPRFSGLQFPNYSSELNVNALELDDSALYLCASSLDRVRDTQYFGPGTRLTVL.

This clone appeared a single time. A junction boundary mismatches the germline segment, possibly from a read error. The chain links TRBV7-9 to TRBJ1-5, with 11 bases lining up with TRBD1. The CDR3 has 18 residues. Germline V CDR1 and CDR2: SEHNR, FQNEAQ (reference sequence). CDR3 nucleotides: TGTTCCAGCAGCTTCGGACAGGGGGCTTTACGTGGCAATCAGCCCCAGCATTTT. Protein: CSSSFGQGALRGNQPQHF.

The chain links TRBV15 to TRBJ2-1; TRBD2 might be the D (5 bases). Deletions cut 6 bases from V and 0 bases from J, with 12 bases between. Germline CDR1 reads LNHNV; CDR2 reads YYDKDF (reference sequence). The CDR3 totals 15 residues. DNA for the CDR3: TGTGCCACCAGTAAGCGGAGTGGCTCCTACAATGAGCAGTTCTTC. It codes for CATSKRSGSYNEQFF.

Here the CDR3 DNA reads TGTGCCAGTAGTATAGACCCGGGCGGGCTCAATCAGCCCCAGCATTTT. Its protein product is CASSIDPGGLNQPQHF. The genes are TRBV19 and TRBJ1-5; D is unresolved. The ends were cut back, 0 bases at V and 3 bases at J, with 12 bases in the middle. Germline loops: CDR1 LNHDA, CDR2 SQIVND (reference sequence). The CDR3 runs 16 residues.

The rearrangement uses TRBV19 and TRBJ2-2, with D possibly matching TRBD2 (7 bases). V shed 5 bases and J shed 5 bases, with 27 bases lying between them. The CDR3 has 19 residues. Germline V lookup: CDR1 LNHDA, CDR2 SQIVND (reference sequence). The CDR3 sequence is CASSHFKGEGYSRTGELFF. The DNA of the CDR3 is TGTGCCAGTAGTCATTTTAAGGGGGAGGGTTATTCGAGGACCGGGGAGCTGTTTTTT.

CDR3 in amino acids: CASSLTGSFSGNTIYF. In DNA form, the CDR3 reads TGTGCCAGCTCACTCACAGGGTCTTTTTCTGGAAACACCATATATTTT. The gene calls are TRBV18 and TRBJ1-3, with D perhaps TRBD1 (6 bases). Deletions cut 4 bases from V and 1 base from J, with 14 bases between. Per germline, CDR1 KGHSH and CDR2 LQKENI. This CDR3 spans 16 amino acids.

This chain uses TRBV28 with TRBJ2-5, with 8 bases lining up with TRBD2. The CDR3 spans 15 residues. Trimming took 4 bases from V and 1 from J; bases not matched to a gene: 5. Germline CDR1 is MDHEN and CDR2 is SYDVKM. The CDR3 loop reads CASSSPTSGQETQYF. The CDR3 bases are TGTGCCAGCAGTTCCCCTACTAGCGGCCAAGAGACCCAGTACTTC.

The chain combines TRBV7-2 with TRBJ1-2; TRBD1 agrees at 10 bases. J gave up 7 bases and V 7 bases, and 15 bases lay outside the gene matches. This CDR3 spans 16 amino acids. The germline CDR1 and CDR2 sequences are SGHTA and FQGNSA. CDR3 sequence (DNA): TGTGCCAGCATCTATTCTCCGGGACAGGGGTGGGCTGGCTACACCTTC. Its translation is CASIYSPGQGWAGYTF.

The rearrangement uses TRBV14 and TRBJ2-2; 10 bases are a match to TRBD1. J lost 5 bases, V lost 4 bases, and 7 bases had no gene match. The germline gives CDR1 SGHDN, CDR2 FVKESK. The CDR3 loop spans 16 amino acids. CDR3 residues: CASSPPGQGYTGELFF. CDR3 nucleotides: TGTGCCAGCAGCCCCCCGGGACAGGGGTATACCGGGGAGCTGTTTTTT.